This TCR beta chain was identified during a study of molecular identifiers for immune sequencing clone quantification. Study-level results: Highly expanded clone sizes could end up underestimated if a barcode were shared by identical TCR molecules.

Trimming took 3 bases from V and 0 from J, leaving 5 bases between them. The germline V gene encodes CDR1 LNHDA and CDR2 SQIVND (reference sequence). The CDR3 is 13 amino acids. Regarding this clonotype: Antigen specificity is unknown.

TCRdb re-derived calls from the PCR reads in MiXCR, one entry per CDR3 protein. The sample holds about half a million distinct CDR3 sequences, about a quarter seen once. This chain links TRBV19 with TRBJ1-2, with no clear D. Sequencing was carried out using naive CD8+ T cells from blood, with Jurkat cell RNA spiked in. Indicated subset: FACS-sorted CD8+CD4-CCR7+CD45RA+ naive T cells. This sequence originates from a human donor in good health. Some libraries in this study had Jurkat cell RNA spiked in. Written as DNA, the CDR3 is TGTGCCAGTAGTATGGCGCCTAACTATGGCTACACCTTC. The encoded protein is CASSMAPNYGYTF.